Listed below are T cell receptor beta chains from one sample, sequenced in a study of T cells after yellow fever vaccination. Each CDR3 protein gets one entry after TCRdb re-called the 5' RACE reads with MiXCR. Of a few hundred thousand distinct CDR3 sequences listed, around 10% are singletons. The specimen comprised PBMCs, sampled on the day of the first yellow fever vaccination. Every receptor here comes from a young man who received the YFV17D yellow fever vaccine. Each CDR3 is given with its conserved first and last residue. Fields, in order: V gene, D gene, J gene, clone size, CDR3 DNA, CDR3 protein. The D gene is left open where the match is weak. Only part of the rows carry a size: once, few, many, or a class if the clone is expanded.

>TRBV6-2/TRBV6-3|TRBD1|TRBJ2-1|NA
TGTGCCTCGACGACAGGGCCCTACAATGAGCAGTTCTTC
CASTTGPYNEQFF
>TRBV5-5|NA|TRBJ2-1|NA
TGTGCCAGCAGCTTTCCGGGTAGTTGGAACAATGAGCAGTTCTTC
CASSFPGSWNNEQFF
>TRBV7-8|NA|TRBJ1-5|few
TGTGCCAGCAGCTTAGATTGGGGGGCAAGCAATCAGCCCCAGCATTTT
CASSLDWGASNQPQHF
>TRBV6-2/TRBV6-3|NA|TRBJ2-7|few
TGTGCCAGCAAGACAGGCCGCGAGCAGTACTTC
CASKTGREQYF
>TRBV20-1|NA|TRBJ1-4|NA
TGCAGTGCTAGTCATACTGTAACTTATGAAAAACTGTTTTTT
CSASHTVTYEKLFF
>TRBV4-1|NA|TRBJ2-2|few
TGCGCCAGCAGCCAAGTTTCGACAGACACCGGGGAGCTGTTTTTT
CASSQVSTDTGELFF
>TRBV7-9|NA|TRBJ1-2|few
TGTGCCAGCAGCTTAGAATTCTATGGCTACACCTTC
CASSLEFYGYTF
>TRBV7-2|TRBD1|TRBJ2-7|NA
TGTGCCAGCAGCTCGGGATGGGATGTCAGGGGGCGCAGAGAGCAGTACTTC
CASSSGWDVRGRREQYF
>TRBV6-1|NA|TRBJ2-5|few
TGTGCCAGCACCCCAGGGGTTCGGGGACAAGAGACCCAGTACTTC
CASTPGVRGQETQYF
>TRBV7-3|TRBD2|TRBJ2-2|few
TGTGCCAGCAGCTTAGGGACTAGCGGGGCCGGGGAGCTGTTTTTT
CASSLGTSGAGELFF
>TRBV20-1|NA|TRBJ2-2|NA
TGCAGTGCTAGACTAGCGCCGAACACCGGGGAGCTGTTTTTT
CSARLAPNTGELFF
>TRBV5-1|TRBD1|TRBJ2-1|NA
TGCGCCAGCAGGGTGACAGGGGAGAACAATGAGCAGTTCTTC
CASRVTGENNEQFF